The clone carrying this T cell receptor beta chain showed up just a few times. V dropped 0 bases and J dropped 0; count of bases not matched to a gene: 5. The CDR3 is 17 residues long. CDR1 is SGHDT and CDR2 is YYEEEE in the germline V gene. Using its own MiXCR run on the RT-PCR reads, TCRdb lists one record per CDR3 protein. The sample records hundreds of thousands of distinct CDR3 sequences, roughly 15% being singletons. The record originates from a study of patients and donors after allogeneic stem cell transplantation. The origin of this receptor is a human donor who was either an allogeneic HSCT recipient or a stem cell or donor lymphocyte infusion donor (not recorded which). It is not recorded whose cells these are; they may come from a transplant donor. The chain carries TRBV5-6 and TRBJ1-5; 8 bases fit TRBD1. The sample was blood, either unsorted or a sorted T cell fraction (not recorded which). The CDR3 coding sequence is TGTGCCAGCAGCTTGGGGGACAGGTTTCGTAGCAATCAGCCCCAGCATTTT. It encodes CASSLGDRFRSNQPQHF.